This TCR beta chain was recovered during a study of blood T cell repertoires in COVID-19 (dated by TCRdb to the early 2020s). About the investigation overall: Samples covering the acute and convalescent phases of COVID-19 were provided by collaborators in the United States, Italy and Spain. The sample metadata nearly always contained a de-identified subject ID, COVID-19 status, age in years and sex. Subjects who had been exposed to COVID-19, were actively infected with it, or had recovered from it provided the deeply sampled blood TCRbeta repertoires that made up the dataset. HLA class I and class II types, where available, came from metadata supplied by the sample provider rather than from assay-based typing. A freely available public database, intended as a resource for researchers studying the immune response to SARS-CoV-2, is where the repertoires were released. The samples were drawn from two sources: the first 160 participants of the ongoing ImmuneRACE study, and 1,000 to 1,500 subjects contributed by 6 global collaborators. The prospective study material was composed of cDNA or gDNA derived from T cells, B-cell-depleted T cells, or PBMCs.

Whole blood was collected in K2EDTA tubes by collaborating institutions according to the institutions' own protocols. For TCRbeta analysis, collaborators shipped samples in one of three forms: frozen whole blood, isolated PBMCs, or DNA extracted from either of those sample types. Of note for this clone: The target of this receptor is not known. A read error may produce the germline difference seen at one junction end.

CDR1 and CDR2 are read off the germline V gene (reference sequence) as LGHDT and YNNKEL. The CDR3 contains 12 residues, cysteine and phenylalanine counted. Just the 36-base CDR3 DNA is kept, in frame starting at base 1. Points the paper makes about the study in general: The amount of clinical and demographic metadata varied by source and participant and was provided uncurated.

The immunoSEQ Assay, a bias-controlled multiplex PCR, was used to amplify TCRbeta CDR3 regions from genomic DNA. In the paper's pipeline: Nucleated cell counts per sample were estimated from amplification of reference gene primers within the assay. To quantify the absolute abundance of each unique TCRbeta CDR3 rearrangement, sequence reads were collapsed and filtered. For each sample, productive Simpson clonality was calculated by taking the square root of Simpson's diversity index across productive rearrangements. As stored in TCRdb, this immuneACCESS dataset retains in-frame rearrangements with V and J assigned. A fraction of the clones does not appear; measured against another copy, unresolved V genes explain less than half of the discrepancy, and the remainder lacks a known reason. D and trimming were read from the DNA, whereas the V and J calls and clone size are those reported in that table. For this sample there are about 230,000 clones; around 84% appear just once. The ten largest clones add up to more than 0.75% of the sample.

The TCR originated in a man aged 35 to 55 with acute or convalescent COVID-19. Recombination joined TRBV3-1 (or the pseudogene TRBV3-2) with TRBJ2-4, with the D gene uncertain. Sequenced input: peripheral blood. CDR3 sequence: CASSQAENIQYF. Read as DNA, the sequence is TGTGCCAGCAGCCAAGCCGAAAACATTCAGTACTTC.